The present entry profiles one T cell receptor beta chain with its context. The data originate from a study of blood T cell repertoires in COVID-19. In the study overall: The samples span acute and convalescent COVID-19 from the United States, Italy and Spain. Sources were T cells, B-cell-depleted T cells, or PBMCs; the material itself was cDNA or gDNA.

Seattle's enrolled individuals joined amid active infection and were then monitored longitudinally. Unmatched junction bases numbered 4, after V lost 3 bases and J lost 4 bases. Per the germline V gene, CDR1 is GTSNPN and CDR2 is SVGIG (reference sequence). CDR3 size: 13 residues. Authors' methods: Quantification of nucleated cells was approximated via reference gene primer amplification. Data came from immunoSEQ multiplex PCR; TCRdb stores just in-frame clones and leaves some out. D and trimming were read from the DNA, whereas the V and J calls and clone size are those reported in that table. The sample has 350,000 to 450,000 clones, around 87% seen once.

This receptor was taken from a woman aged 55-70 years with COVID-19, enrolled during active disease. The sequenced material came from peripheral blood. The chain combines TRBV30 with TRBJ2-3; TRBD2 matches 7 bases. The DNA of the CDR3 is TGTGCCTGGAGACTTGGGGGGGCAGATACGCAGTATTTT. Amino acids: CAWRLGGADTQYF.